These 11 T cell receptor beta chains originate from one sample sequenced in a study of graft-versus-host responses after intestinal transplantation. Assay used: immunoSEQ multiplex PCR; TCRdb lists only in-frame clones, some missing. The sample consists of 13,000 to 15,000 clones, roughly 29% of them appearing once. This material consisted of alloreactive CD4+ T cells from a mixed lymphocyte reaction culture, taken before intestinal transplant. Subset here: CFSE-low proliferating T cells sorted from roughly six-day pre-transplant mixed lymphocyte reaction (GvH or HvG direction). The receptors derive from a human patient who received an intestinal transplant.

This clone was recorded a few times. Being one base from a much bigger clone, this may be a read error. V is TRBV4-1 and J is TRBJ2-1, with no clear D. The CDR3 sequence is 14 residues long. Germline V CDR1 and CDR2: MGHRA, YSYEKL. The V and J ends lost 5 bases and 13 bases respectively, with 21 bases between them. As DNA, the CDR3 is TGCGCCAGCAGCGCCGCGACCTCTAGAGCCCCTCAGTTCTTC. It specifies CASSAATSRAPQFF.

This chain joins TRBV7-3 and TRBJ2-5; D tentatively reads TRBD1 or TRBD2 (5 bases each). Germline V lookup: CDR1 SGHTA, CDR2 FQGTGA. CDR3 length: 14 residues. Trimming stripped 8 bases from V and 4 bases from J, with 17 bases between. CDR3 DNA: TGTGCCAGCTCCAAGGGGACCCAGGGAGAGACCCAGTACTTC. Amino acid sequence: CASSKGTQGETQYF.

There are a few counts of this clone. The CDR3 DNA follows: TGCGCCAGCAGCCAAGCACTAGCGGGAGGGGGGGATACGCAGTATTTT. Protein: CASSQALAGGGDTQYF. The V gene is TRBV4-3, the J gene TRBJ2-3; 13 bases fit TRBD2. The junction had 4 bases not matched to a gene; V was cut back by 1 base and J by 6 bases. The CDR3 extends over 16 amino acids. Per germline, CDR1 LGHNA and CDR2 YSLEER.

The rearrangement links TRBV5-1 to TRBJ1-1; D might be TRBD1 (5 bases). Trimming took off 4 bases at V and 4 bases at J, with 17 bases between the two ends. Per the germline V gene, CDR1 is SGHRS and CDR2 is YFSETQ. CDR3 size: 15 residues. The CDR3 here is CASSGDGRWGTEAFF. CDR3 in DNA: TGCGCCAGCAGCGGGGACGGGCGGTGGGGCACTGAAGCTTTCTTT.

This clone was seen a handful of times. The chain links TRBV30 to TRBJ2-7; 7 bases match TRBD2. V trimming: 0 bases; J trimming: 0 bases; junction bases outside the gene matches: 2. The CDR3 has 14 amino acids. CDR1 is GTSNPN and CDR2 is SVGIG in the germline V gene (reference sequence). CDR3 DNA: TGTGCCTGGAGTGTACGGACTAGCTCCTACGAGCAGTACTTC. Translated, it gives CAWSVRTSSYEQYF.

This clone came up a few times. This chain links TRBV4-3 with TRBJ2-4; D is possibly TRBD1 (7 bases). The CDR3 consists of 17 residues. V gave up 0 bases and J gave up 0 bases, with 12 bases separating them. The germline V gene has CDR1 LGHNA and CDR2 YSLEER. In nucleotides, the CDR3 is TGCGCCAGCAGCCAAGAGAGTCAGGGGGGAGCCAAAAACATTCAGTACTTC. Translating it yields CASSQESQGGAKNIQYF.

The V and J genes are TRBV7-2 and TRBJ1-5; tentatively, D is TRBD1 (6 bases). The CDR3 totals 15 residues. Germline V gives CDR1 SGHTA, CDR2 FQGNSA. The V end lost 3 bases, the J end lost 4 bases, and 13 bases lay between the germline ends. DNA for the CDR3: TGTGCCAGCAGCTTTCTCGGGACAAGAAATCAGCCCCAGCATTTT. This sequence encodes CASSFLGTRNQPQHF.

The chain employs TRBV21-1 and TRBJ1-5. TRBV21-1 has pseudogene status. The CDR3 length is 17 residues. CDR3 protein: CASSSLLATWHHQPQHF. In DNA, the CDR3 is TGTGCCAGCAGTTCACTCCTAGCTACTTGGCATCATCAGCCCCAGCATTTT.

The chain joins TRBV28 to TRBJ1-2; D is uncertain. The CDR3 has 14 residues. From germline, CDR1 is MDHEN and CDR2 SYDVKM. Between the trimmed V and J ends, which lost 2 bases and 0 bases, there was a span of 7 bases. CDR3 amino acids: CASSLQVPNYGYTF. Written as DNA, the CDR3 is TGTGCCAGCAGTTTACAAGTCCCTAACTATGGCTACACCTTC.

This clone was seen a few times. The chain employs TRBV4-1 and TRBJ2-6; possible D gene TRBD1, 6 bases. Germline V CDR1 and CDR2: MGHRA, YSYEKL. The length of the CDR3 is 15 residues. V shed 4 bases and J shed 1 base, with 8 bases lying between them. CDR3 in amino acids: CASSLQGSGANVLTF. The CDR3 DNA follows: TGCGCCAGCAGCCTACAGGGATCTGGGGCCAACGTCCTGACTTTC.

This clone was seen a few times. The V call is TRBV6-5, the J call TRBJ1-2, with 7 bases that match TRBD1. V lost 8 bases, J lost 3 bases, and 3 bases stayed unmatched. From germline, CDR1 is MNHEY and CDR2 SVGAGI. There are 12 residues in the CDR3. The DNA of the CDR3 is TGTGCCAGCCCGGGACAGTACTATGGCTACACCTTC. Its protein product is CASPGQYYGYTF.